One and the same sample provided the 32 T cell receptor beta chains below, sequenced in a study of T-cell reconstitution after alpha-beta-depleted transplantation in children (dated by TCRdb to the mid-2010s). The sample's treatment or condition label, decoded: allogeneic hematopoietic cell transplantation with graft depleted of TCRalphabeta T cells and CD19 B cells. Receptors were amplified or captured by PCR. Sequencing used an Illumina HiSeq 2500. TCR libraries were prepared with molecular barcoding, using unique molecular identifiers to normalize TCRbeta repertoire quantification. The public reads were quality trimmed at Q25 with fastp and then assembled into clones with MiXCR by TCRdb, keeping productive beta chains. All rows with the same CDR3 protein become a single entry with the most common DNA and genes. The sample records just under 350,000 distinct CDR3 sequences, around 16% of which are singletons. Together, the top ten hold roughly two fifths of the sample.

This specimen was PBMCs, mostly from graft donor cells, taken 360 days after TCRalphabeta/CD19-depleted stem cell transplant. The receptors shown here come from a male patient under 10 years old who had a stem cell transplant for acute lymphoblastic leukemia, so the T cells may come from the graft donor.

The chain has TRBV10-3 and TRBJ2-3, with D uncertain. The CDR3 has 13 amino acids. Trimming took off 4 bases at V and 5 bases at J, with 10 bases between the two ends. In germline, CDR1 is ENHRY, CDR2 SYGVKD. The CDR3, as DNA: TGTGCCATCAGTGTAACGGGTCGAGATACGCAGTATTTT. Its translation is CAISVTGRDTQYF.

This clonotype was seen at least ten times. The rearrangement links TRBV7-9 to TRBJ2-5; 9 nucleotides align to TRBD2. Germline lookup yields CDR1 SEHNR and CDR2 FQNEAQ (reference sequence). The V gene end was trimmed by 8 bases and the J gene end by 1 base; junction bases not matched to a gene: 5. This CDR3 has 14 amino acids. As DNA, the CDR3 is TGTGCCAGCCAGGTGGGACTAGCCCAAGAGACCCAGTACTTC. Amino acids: CASQVGLAQETQYF.

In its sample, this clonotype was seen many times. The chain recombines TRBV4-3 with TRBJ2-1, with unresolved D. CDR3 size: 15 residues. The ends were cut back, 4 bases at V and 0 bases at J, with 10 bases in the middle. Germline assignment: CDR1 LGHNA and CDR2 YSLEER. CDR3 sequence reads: CASSLRLASYNEQFF. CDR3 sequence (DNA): TGCGCCAGCAGCCTCCGACTCGCCTCCTACAATGAGCAGTTCTTC.

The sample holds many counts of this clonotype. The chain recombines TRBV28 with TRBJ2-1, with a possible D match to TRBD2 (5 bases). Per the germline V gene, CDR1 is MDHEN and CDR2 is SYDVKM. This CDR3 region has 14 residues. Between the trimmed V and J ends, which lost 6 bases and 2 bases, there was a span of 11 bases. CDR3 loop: CASRTAGAYNEQFF. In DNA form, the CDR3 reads TGTGCCAGCAGAACCGCGGGTGCCTACAATGAGCAGTTCTTC.

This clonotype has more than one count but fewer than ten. The CDR3 bases are TGTGCCAGCAGTTTTATACAGGGTGACGGAGTAAACATTCAGTACTTC. This gives the protein CASSFIQGDGVNIQYF. V usage is TRBV6-5 and J usage is TRBJ2-4, with D possibly TRBD1 on 6 matching bases. The ends were cut back, 4 bases at V and 6 bases at J, with 19 bases in the middle. This CDR3 contains 16 residues. Germline assignment: CDR1 MNHEY and CDR2 SVGAGI.

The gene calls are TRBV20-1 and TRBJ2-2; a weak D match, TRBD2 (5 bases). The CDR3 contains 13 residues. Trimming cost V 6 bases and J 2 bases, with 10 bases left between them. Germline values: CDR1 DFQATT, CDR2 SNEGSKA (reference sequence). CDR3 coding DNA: TGCAGTGCGAGGACTGATAACACCGGGGAGCTGTTTTTT. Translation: CSARTDNTGELFF.

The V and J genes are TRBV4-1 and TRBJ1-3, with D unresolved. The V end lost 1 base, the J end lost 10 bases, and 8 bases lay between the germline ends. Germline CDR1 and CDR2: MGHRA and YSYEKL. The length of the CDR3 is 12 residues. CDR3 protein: CASSQVVGTIYF. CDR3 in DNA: TGCGCCAGCAGCCAAGTTGTGGGGACCATATATTTT.

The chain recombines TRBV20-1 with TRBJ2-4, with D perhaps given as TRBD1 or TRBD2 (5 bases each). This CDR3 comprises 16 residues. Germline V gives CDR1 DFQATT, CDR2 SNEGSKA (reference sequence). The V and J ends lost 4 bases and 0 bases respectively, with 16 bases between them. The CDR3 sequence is CSATPFGALAKNIQYF. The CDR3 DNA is TGCAGTGCTACGCCGTTCGGGGCCCTAGCCAAAAACATTCAGTACTTC.

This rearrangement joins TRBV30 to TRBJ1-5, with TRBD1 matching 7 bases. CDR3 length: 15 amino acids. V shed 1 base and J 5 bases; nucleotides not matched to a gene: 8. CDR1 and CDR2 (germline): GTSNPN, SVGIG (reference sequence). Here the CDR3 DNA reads TGTGCCTGGAGTGCGGGCAGGGGGAACGATCAGCCCCAGCATTTT. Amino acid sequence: CAWSAGRGNDQPQHF.

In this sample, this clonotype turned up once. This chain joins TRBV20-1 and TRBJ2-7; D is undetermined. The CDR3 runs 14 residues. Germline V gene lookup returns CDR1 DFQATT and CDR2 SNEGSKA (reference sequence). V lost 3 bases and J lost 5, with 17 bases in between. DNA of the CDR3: TGCAGTGCTAGGCCCCCGGCCCCTGTTGACGAGCAGTACTTC. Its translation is CSARPPAPVDEQYF.

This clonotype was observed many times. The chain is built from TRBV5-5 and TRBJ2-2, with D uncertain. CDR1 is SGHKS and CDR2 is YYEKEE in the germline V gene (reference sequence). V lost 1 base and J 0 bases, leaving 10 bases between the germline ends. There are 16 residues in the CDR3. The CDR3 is CASSLHPTANTGELFF. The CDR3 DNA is TGTGCCAGCAGCTTGCATCCGACTGCGAACACCGGGGAGCTGTTTTTT. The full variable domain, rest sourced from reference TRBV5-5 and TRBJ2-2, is DAGVTQSPTHLIKTRGQQVTLRCSPISGHKSVSWYQQVLGQGPQFIFQYYEKEERGRGNFPDRFSARQFPNYSSELNVNALLLGDSALYLCASSLHPTANTGELFFGEGSRLTVL.

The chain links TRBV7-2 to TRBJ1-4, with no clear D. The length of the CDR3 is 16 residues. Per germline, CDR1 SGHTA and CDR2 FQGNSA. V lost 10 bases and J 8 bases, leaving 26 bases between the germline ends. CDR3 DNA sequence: TGTGCCAATACACAAGGGATCCTTTCATGTGTAGAAAAACTGTTTTTT. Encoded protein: CANTQGILSCVEKLFF. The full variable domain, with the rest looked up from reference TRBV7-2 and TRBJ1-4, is GAGVSQSPSNKVTEKGKDVELRCDPISGHTALYWYRQSLGQGLEFLIYFQGNSAPDKSGLPSDRFSAERTGGSVSTLTIQRTQQEDSAVYLCANTQGILSCVEKLFFGSGTQLSVL.

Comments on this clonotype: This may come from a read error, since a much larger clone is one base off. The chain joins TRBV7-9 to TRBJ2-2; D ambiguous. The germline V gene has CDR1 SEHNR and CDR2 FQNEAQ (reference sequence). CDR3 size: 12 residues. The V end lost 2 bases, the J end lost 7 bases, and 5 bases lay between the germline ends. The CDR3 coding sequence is TGTGCCAGCAGCTTACGCAACGGGGAGCTGTTTTTT. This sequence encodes CASSLRNGELFF.

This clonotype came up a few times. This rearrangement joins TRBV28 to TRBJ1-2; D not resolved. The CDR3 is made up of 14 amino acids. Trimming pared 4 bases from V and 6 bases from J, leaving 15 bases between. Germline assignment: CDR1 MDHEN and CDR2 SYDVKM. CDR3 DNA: TGTGCCAGCAGTTCAAACCTGCAGCTAGATGGCTACACCTTC. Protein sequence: CASSSNLQLDGYTF.

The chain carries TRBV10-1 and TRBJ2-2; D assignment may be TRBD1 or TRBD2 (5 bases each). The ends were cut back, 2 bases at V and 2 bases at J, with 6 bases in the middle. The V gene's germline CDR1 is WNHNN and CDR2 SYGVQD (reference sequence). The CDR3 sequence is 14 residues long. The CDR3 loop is CASSEGTNTGELFF. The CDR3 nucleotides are TGCGCCAGCAGTGAGGGGACCAACACCGGGGAGCTGTTTTTT.

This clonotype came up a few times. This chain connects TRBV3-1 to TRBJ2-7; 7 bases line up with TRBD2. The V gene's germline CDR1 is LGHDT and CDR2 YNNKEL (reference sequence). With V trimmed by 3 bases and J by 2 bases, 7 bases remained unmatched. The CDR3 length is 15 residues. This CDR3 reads CASSHGLAVTYEQYF. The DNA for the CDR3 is TGTGCCAGCAGCCACGGGCTAGCGGTTACCTACGAGCAGTACTTC.

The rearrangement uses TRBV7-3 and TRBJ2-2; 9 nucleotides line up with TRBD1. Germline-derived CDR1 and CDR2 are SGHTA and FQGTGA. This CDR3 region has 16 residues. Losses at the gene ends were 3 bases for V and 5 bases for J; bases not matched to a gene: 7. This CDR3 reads CASSFTGTGSTGELFF. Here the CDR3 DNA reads TGTGCCAGCAGCTTTACCGGGACAGGGAGTACCGGGGAGCTGTTTTTT.

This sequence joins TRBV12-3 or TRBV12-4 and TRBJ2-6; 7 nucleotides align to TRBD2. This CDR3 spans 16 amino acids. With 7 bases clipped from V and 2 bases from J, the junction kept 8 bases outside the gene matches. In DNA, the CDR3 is TGTGCCAGCACCCCTTGGGGGGGAGCTGGGGCCAACGTCCTGACTTTC. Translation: CASTPWGGAGANVLTF.

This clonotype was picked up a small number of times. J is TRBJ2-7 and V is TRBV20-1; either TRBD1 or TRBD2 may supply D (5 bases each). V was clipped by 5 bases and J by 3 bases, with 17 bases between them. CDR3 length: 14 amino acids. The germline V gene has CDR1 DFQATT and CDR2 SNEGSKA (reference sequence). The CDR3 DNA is TGCAGTGCTGAAACAGGACTGGACATCTACGAGCAGTACTTC. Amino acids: CSAETGLDIYEQYF.

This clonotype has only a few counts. The CDR3 region is CATSRELIGSYNEQFF. The CDR3, as DNA: TGTGCCACCAGCAGAGAGTTAATCGGCTCCTACAATGAGCAGTTCTTC. The chain uses TRBV15 and TRBJ2-1; D unresolved. CDR1 and CDR2 from the germline V gene are LNHNV and YYDKDF (reference sequence). CDR3 length: 16 amino acids. Trimming took off 0 bases at V and 0 bases at J, with 9 bases between the two ends.

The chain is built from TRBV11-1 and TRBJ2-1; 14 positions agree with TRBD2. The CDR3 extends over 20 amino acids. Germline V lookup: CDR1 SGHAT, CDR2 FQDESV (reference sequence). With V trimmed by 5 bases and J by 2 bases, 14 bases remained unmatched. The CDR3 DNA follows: TGTGCCAGCAGCCGGGGAGGACTAGCGGGAGGAGCCCTAACCTACAATGAGCAGTTCTTC. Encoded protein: CASSRGGLAGGALTYNEQFF.

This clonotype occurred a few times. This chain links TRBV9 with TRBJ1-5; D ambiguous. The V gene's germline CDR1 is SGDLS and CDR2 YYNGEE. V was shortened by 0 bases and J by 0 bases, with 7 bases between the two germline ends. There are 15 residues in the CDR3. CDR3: CASSVEGNSNQPQHF. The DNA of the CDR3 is TGTGCCAGCAGCGTAGAGGGCAATAGCAATCAGCCCCAGCATTTT.

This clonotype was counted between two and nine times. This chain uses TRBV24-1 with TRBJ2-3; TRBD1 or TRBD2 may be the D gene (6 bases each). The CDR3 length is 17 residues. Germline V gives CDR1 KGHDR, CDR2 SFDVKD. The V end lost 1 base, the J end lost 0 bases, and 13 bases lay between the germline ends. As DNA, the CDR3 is TGTGCCACCAGTGATTTCGGCGGGACATCTAGCACAGATACGCAGTATTTT. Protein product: CATSDFGGTSSTDTQYF.

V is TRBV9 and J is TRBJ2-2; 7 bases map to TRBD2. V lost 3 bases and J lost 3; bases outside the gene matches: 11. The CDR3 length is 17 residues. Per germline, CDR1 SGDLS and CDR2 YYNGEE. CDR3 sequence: CASSAYLGGRDTGELFF. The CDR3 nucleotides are TGTGCCAGCAGCGCCTACCTGGGAGGGAGGGACACCGGGGAGCTGTTTTTT.

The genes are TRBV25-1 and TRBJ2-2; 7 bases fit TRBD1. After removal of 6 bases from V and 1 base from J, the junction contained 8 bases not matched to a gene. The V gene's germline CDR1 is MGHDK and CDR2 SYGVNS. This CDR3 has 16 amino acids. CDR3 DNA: TGTGCCAGCAGCCTGACAGGGTTTCGGAACACCGGGGAGCTGTTTTTT. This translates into CASSLTGFRNTGELFF.

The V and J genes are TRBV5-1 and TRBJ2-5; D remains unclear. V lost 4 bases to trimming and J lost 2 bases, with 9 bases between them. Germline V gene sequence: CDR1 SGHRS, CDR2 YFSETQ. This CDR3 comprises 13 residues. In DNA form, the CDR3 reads TGCGCCAGCAGCCTCCCTTTACAAGAGACCCAGTACTTC. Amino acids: CASSLPLQETQYF.

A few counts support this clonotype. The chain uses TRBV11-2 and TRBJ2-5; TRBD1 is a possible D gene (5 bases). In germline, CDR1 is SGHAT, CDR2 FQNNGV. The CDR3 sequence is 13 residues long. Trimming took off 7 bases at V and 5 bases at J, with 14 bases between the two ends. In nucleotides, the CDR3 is TGTGCCAGCACCAAAGGGGAAGGGGAGACCCAGTACTTC. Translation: CASTKGEGETQYF.

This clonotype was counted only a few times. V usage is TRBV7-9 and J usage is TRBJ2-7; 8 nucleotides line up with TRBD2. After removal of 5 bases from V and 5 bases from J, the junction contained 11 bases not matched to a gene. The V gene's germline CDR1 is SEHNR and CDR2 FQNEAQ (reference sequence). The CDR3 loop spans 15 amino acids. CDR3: CASSPGLAYKDEQYF. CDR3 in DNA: TGTGCCAGCAGCCCCGGACTAGCCTATAAGGACGAGCAGTACTTC.

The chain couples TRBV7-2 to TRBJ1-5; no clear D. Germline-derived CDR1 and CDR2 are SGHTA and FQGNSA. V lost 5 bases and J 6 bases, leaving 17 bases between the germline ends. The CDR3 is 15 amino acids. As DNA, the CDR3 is TGTGCCAGCAGCCCCGCTGCGGCCAGAAGTCAGCCCCAGCATTTT. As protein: CASSPAAARSQPQHF.

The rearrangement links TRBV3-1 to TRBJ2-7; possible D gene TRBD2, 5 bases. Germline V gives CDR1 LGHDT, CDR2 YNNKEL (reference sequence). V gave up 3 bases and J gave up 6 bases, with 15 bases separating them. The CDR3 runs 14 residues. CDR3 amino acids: CASSHRLAPCEQYF. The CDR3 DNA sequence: TGTGCCAGCAGCCATCGGCTAGCCCCCTGCGAGCAGTACTTC.

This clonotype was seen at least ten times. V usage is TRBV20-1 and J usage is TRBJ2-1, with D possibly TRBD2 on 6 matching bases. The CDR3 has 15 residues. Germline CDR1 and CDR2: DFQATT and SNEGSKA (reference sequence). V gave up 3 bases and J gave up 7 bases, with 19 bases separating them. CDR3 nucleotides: TGCAGTGCTAGGGTGGACTGGGGGGTAGGTAATGAGCAGTTCTTC. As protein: CSARVDWGVGNEQFF.

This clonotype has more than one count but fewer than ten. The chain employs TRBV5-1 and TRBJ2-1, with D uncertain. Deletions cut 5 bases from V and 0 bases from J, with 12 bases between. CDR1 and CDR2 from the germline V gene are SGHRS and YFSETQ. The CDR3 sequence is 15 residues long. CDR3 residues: CASRRGESSYNEQFF. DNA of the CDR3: TGCGCCAGCAGACGCGGAGAGTCCTCCTACAATGAGCAGTTCTTC.